This T cell receptor (beta chain) is drawn from a study of identical twins. Overall study findings and caveats: The authors drew conclusions from cross-sectional statistical analysis rather than following the same donors. Out-of-frame alpha sequences common to twins were enriched for low generation probability. Monozygotic twin pairs showed more out-of-frame TCR alpha sharing than models estimated.

The CDR3 is made up of 13 amino acids. Germline V gene data show CDR1 as SNHLY and CDR2 as FYNNEI. V trimming: 11 bases; J trimming: 4 bases; junction bases outside the gene matches: 10. To note about this clonotype: The antigen is unknown.

cDNA molecules carried unique molecular identifiers, and template switching added a universal primer site. TCRdb reprocessed the 5' RACE reads via MiXCR and lists one record per CDR3 protein. The sample contains some 260,000 distinct CDR3 sequences, about an eighth of which appear only once. The chain links TRBV2 to TRBJ2-7; TRBD2 matches at 8 bases. The sequenced sample was memory (CD45RO+) T cells sorted from blood. The receptor comes from a woman aged 18-35 years in good health. The CDR3 nucleotides are TGTGCCGGCCGCGGGGGGTACTCGTACGAGCAGTACTTC. It codes for CAGRGGYSYEQYF. The full variable domain, completed using reference TRBV2 and TRBJ2-7, is EPEVTQTPSHQVTQMGQEVILRCVPISNHLYFYWYRQILGQKVEFLVSFYNNEISEKSEIFDDQFSVERPDGSNFTLKIRSTKLEDSAMYFCAGRGGYSYEQYFGPGTRLTVT.